Below, 25 T cell receptor beta chains from the same sample are listed, as sequenced in a study of cytomegalovirus exposure and HLA in healthy donors. The PCR used 60 Vbeta and 13 Jbeta primers. The assay was immunoSEQ multiplex PCR, and TCRdb's table has in-frame clones only and misses some. The sample contains more than 130,000 clones, 73% of which appear only once. The sequencing sample was made of PBMCs. These TCRs come from a human donor in good health.

The CDR3 bases are TGTGCTAGTGGTTTTCCGCAGGGCTATGAGCAGTTCTTC. Translating it yields CASGFPQGYEQFF. This sequence joins TRBV12-5 and TRBJ2-1; the D gene is possibly TRBD1 (5 bases). Trimming took off 3 bases at V and 8 bases at J, with 11 bases between the two ends. CDR1 is LGHNT and CDR2 is FRNRAP in the germline V gene. The CDR3 is 13 amino acids.

The chain has TRBV16 and TRBJ2-7; 11 positions match TRBD1. Trimming cost V 1 base and J 6 bases; bases outside gene matches: 5. The CDR3 is 15 amino acids. Germline V gives CDR1 KGHSY, CDR2 FQNENV. CDR3 nucleotides: TGTGCCAGCAGCCAATGTGGACAGGGGGCTTGCGAGCAGTACTTC. It yields the protein CASSQCGQGACEQYF.

The V gene is TRBV29-1, the J gene TRBJ2-1; 8 bases are a match to TRBD1. V dropped 7 bases and J dropped 8; count of bases not matched to a gene: 10. This CDR3 spans 13 amino acids. Germline lookup yields CDR1 SQVTM and CDR2 ANQGSEA. Written as DNA, the CDR3 is TGCAGCGCCGAAGGACAGGGTCCGGATGAGCAGTTCTTC. Its translation is CSAEGQGPDEQFF.

The chain has TRBV7-3 and TRBJ2-5, with 10 bases aligning to TRBD2. The CDR3 totals 15 residues. Germline assignment: CDR1 SGHTA and CDR2 FQGTGA. J lost 2 bases, V lost 5 bases, and 5 bases had no gene match. The CDR3: CASSAQAGGQETQYF. CDR3 in DNA: TGTGCCAGCAGCGCCCAAGCGGGGGGGCAAGAGACCCAGTACTTC.

The rearrangement joins TRBV5-1 to TRBJ1-6; no definite D call. The germline V gene encodes CDR1 SGHRS and CDR2 YFSETQ. V lost 4 bases and J lost 0, with 5 bases in between. The CDR3 consists of 14 residues. In DNA form, the CDR3 reads TGCGCCAGCAGCCTCGGCTCCTATAATTCACCCCTCCACTTT. This codes for CASSLGSYNSPLHF.

The chain has TRBV4-2 and TRBJ2-7; 10 nucleotides line up with TRBD2. Trimming cost V 0 bases and J 6 bases; bases outside gene matches: 5. This CDR3 is 15 amino acids long. CDR1 and CDR2 (germline): LGHNA, YNFKEQ. The CDR3 DNA reads TGTGCCAGCAGCCAAGAAGGGGCTAGCGGGGGCGAGCAGTACTTC. It specifies CASSQEGASGGEQYF.

J is TRBJ2-1 and V is TRBV28; 10 bases are a match to TRBD2. CDR1 MDHEN and CDR2 SYDVKM come from the germline V gene. V dropped 5 bases and J dropped 4; count of bases not matched to a gene: 11. The CDR3 is 17 residues long. Here the CDR3 reads CASSGSGGASEYNEQFF. The DNA for the CDR3 is TGTGCCAGCAGTGGAAGCGGGGGGGCCTCGGAGTACAATGAGCAGTTCTTC. Supplemented by reference TRBV28 and TRBJ2-1, the full variable domain reads DVKVTQSSRYLVKRTGEKVFLECVQDMDHENMFWYRQDPGLGLRLIYFSYDVKMKEKGDIPEGYSVSREKKERFSLILESASTNQTSMYLCASSGSGGASEYNEQFFGPGTRLTVL.

This chain joins TRBV5-1 and TRBJ2-7, with D maybe TRBD1 (6 bases). The CDR3 is 13 residues long. Germline assignment: CDR1 SGHRS and CDR2 YFSETQ. V lost 3 bases, J lost 3 bases, and 10 bases lay in between. The CDR3 protein is CASSYGTSYEQYF. As DNA, the CDR3 is TGCGCCAGCAGCTACGGGACAAGCTACGAGCAGTACTTC.

The rearrangement joins TRBV5-5 to TRBJ2-3, with D possibly being TRBD2 (6 bases). The germline V gene has CDR1 SGHKS and CDR2 YYEKEE (reference sequence). Trimming removed 4 bases from V and 1 base from J, with 22 bases in between. This CDR3 contains 18 residues. The CDR3 protein is CASSGIHTSLFGTDTQYF. CDR3 bases: TGTGCCAGCAGCGGGATACATACTAGCCTCTTTGGCACAGATACGCAGTATTTT.

The J gene is TRBJ1-1, the V gene TRBV29-1; a possible D gene is TRBD1 (6 bases). Germline lookup yields CDR1 SQVTM and CDR2 ANQGSEA. The CDR3 runs to 9 residues. As DNA, the CDR3 is TGCAGTTTCAACAGGGCTCCTTTCTTT. Its translation is CSFNRAPFF.

J is TRBJ2-1 and V is TRBV5-1; perhaps TRBD2 as D (5 bases). The CDR3 contains 15 residues. Per the germline V gene, CDR1 is SGHRS and CDR2 is YFSETQ. Trimming shortened V by 1 base and J by 6 bases, and 14 bases separated the two germline ends. CDR3 coding DNA: TGCGCCAGCAGCTTGATGCTAGCAGGCAGCAATGAGCAGTTCTTC. Residues: CASSLMLAGSNEQFF.

The chain combines TRBV2 with TRBJ1-1; D unclear. Trimming removed 7 bases from V and 0 bases from J, with 9 bases in between. The CDR3 has 13 amino acids. From germline, CDR1 is SNHLY and CDR2 FYNNEI. The CDR3 sequence is CASNGEMNTEAFF. CDR3 coding DNA: TGTGCCAGCAACGGAGAGATGAACACTGAAGCTTTCTTT.

The V gene is TRBV15, the J gene TRBJ2-7; tentatively, D is TRBD2 (6 bases). With 0 bases removed from V and 7 bases from J, the gap between germline ends came to 13 bases. Germline V gene lookup returns CDR1 LNHNV and CDR2 YYDKDF (reference sequence). This CDR3 is 14 amino acids long. CDR3 loop: CATSRDKGRWEQYF. In DNA form, the CDR3 reads TGTGCCACCAGCAGAGATAAGGGGAGGTGGGAGCAGTACTTC.

This sequence joins TRBV29-1 and TRBJ1-1, with D perhaps TRBD1 (5 bases). The CDR3 contains 11 residues. Trimming removed 7 bases from V and 5 bases from J, with 11 bases in between. Germline V CDR1 and CDR2: SQVTM, ANQGSEA. The CDR3 nucleotides read TGCAGCGGGGCGGGGGGGACTGAAGCTTTCTTT. The encoded protein is CSGAGGTEAFF.

This clone was seen a handful of times. The rearrangement links TRBV4-2 to TRBJ2-7, with 9 bases matching TRBD1. The CDR3 has 14 residues. After removal of 3 bases from V and 6 bases from J, the junction contained 6 bases not matched to a gene. From germline, CDR1 is LGHNA and CDR2 YNFKEQ. The chain's CDR3 is CASSQGTGQGEQYF. CDR3 DNA: TGTGCCAGCAGCCAGGGGACAGGGCAGGGCGAGCAGTACTTC.

This clone was detected once. The chain is built from TRBV5-4 and TRBJ2-7; 8 positions agree with TRBD1. The CDR3 consists of 14 residues. Germline V CDR1 and CDR2: SGHNT, YYREEE (reference sequence). With V trimmed by 4 bases and J by 4 bases, 7 bases remained unmatched. Written as DNA, the CDR3 is TGTGCCAGCAGCCTGACAGGGGAAGGGTACGAGCAGTACTTC. Protein product: CASSLTGEGYEQYF.

The chain carries TRBV23-1 and TRBJ2-1; TRBD2 might be the D (5 bases). TRBV23-1 is sorted into the ORF group, with uncertain function. This CDR3 comprises 13 residues. V was cut by 6 bases and J by 3 bases, with 9 bases left in between. The CDR3 here is CASRQTIYNEQFF. CDR3 nucleotide sequence: TGCGCCAGCAGACAGACTATCTACAATGAGCAGTTCTTC.

The V gene is TRBV6-4, the J gene TRBJ2-3; 7 positions match TRBD1. V trimming: 6 bases; J trimming: 2 bases; junction bases outside the gene matches: 5. CDR1 is MRHNA, CDR2 SNTAGT, per germline. The length of the CDR3 is 14 residues. CDR3 nucleotide sequence: TGTGCCAGCAGAGGGGGCCTGAACACAGATACGCAGTATTTT. Translating it yields CASRGGLNTDTQYF.

The chain carries TRBV5-4 and TRBJ2-7; 7 bases agree with TRBD2. J lost 0 bases, V lost 0 bases, and 3 bases had no gene match. Germline V gene lookup returns CDR1 SGHNT and CDR2 YYREEE (reference sequence). The CDR3 consists of 15 residues. As DNA, the CDR3 is TGTGCCAGCAGCTTGGAAGGCGGGAGCTCCTACGAGCAGTACTTC. It encodes CASSLEGGSSYEQYF. Based on the CDR3 plus reference TRBV5-4 and TRBJ2-7, the full variable domain is ETGVTQSPTHLIKTRGQQVTLRCSSQSGHNTVSWYQQALGQGPQFIFQYYREEENGRGNFPPRFSGLQFPNYSSELNVNALELDDSALYLCASSLEGGSSYEQYFGPGTRLTVT.

This clone showed up just a few times. CDR3 region: CASSKSGTGMNTEAFF. In DNA form, the CDR3 reads TGTGCCAGCAGCAAATCCGGGACAGGGATGAACACTGAAGCTTTCTTT. The chain recombines TRBV7-9 with TRBJ1-1; 9 bases fit TRBD1. Germline CDR1 and CDR2: SEHNR and FQNEAQ (reference sequence). This CDR3 has 16 amino acids. The V and J ends lost 5 bases and 0 bases, in that order; junction bases with no gene match: 7.

This chain joins TRBV7-8 and TRBJ1-6; D might be TRBD1 (5 bases). The germline gives CDR1 SGHVS, CDR2 FQNEAQ. This CDR3 is built from 18 residues. V was clipped by 4 bases and J by 9 bases, with 25 bases between them. CDR3 nucleotide sequence: TGTGCCAGCAGCTCATACCCACAAACAGGTAGTGAAGCTTCACCCCTCCACTTT. It specifies CASSSYPQTGSEASPLHF.

This CDR3 is CASSHSGTSGKLGWFF. CDR3 DNA sequence: TGTGCCAGCAGCCACTCCGGGACTAGCGGGAAGTTGGGTTGGTTCTTC. V usage is TRBV11-2 and J usage is TRBJ2-1, with 13 nucleotides matching TRBD2. The CDR3 length is 16 residues. Losses at the gene ends were 5 bases for V and 15 bases for J; bases not matched to a gene: 16. CDR1 and CDR2 (germline): SGHAT, FQNNGV. Variable domain in full (rest from reference TRBV11-2 and TRBJ2-1): EAGVAQSPRYKIIEKRQSVAFWCNPISGHATLYWYQQILGQGPKLLIQFQNNGVVDDSQLPKDRFSAERLKGVDSTLKIQPAKLEDSAVYLCASSHSGTSGKLGWFFGPGTRLTVL.

This chain joins TRBV2 and TRBJ1-5; the D gene is possibly TRBD1 (5 bases). The CDR3 length is 14 residues. V gave up 4 bases and J gave up 3 bases, with 10 bases separating them. Germline lookup yields CDR1 SNHLY and CDR2 FYNNEI. CDR3 coding DNA: TGTGCCAGCAGTGCTGACAGTTTCAATCAGCCCCAGCATTTT. It specifies CASSADSFNQPQHF.

The chain recombines TRBV5-1 with TRBJ1-1, with 9 bases lining up with TRBD1. The CDR3 totals 17 residues. V trimming: 1 base; J trimming: 1 base; junction bases outside the gene matches: 8. Germline V gene data show CDR1 as SGHRS and CDR2 as YFSETQ. The CDR3 coding sequence is TGCGCCAGCAGCTTGAGGGGGACAGGGTTTGAGAACACTGAAGCTTTCTTT. As protein: CASSLRGTGFENTEAFF.

The chain uses TRBV5-4 and TRBJ2-5; D is perhaps TRBD2 (5 bases). V lost 2 bases and J 5 bases, leaving 10 bases between the germline ends. This CDR3 is 13 amino acids long. Germline CDR1 SGHNT, CDR2 YYREEE (reference sequence). The CDR3 reads CASSFGGPETQYF. Written as DNA, the CDR3 is TGTGCCAGCAGCTTTGGAGGTCCCGAGACCCAGTACTTC.